The clone carrying this TCR beta chain was found a few times. Its specificity is not known. The PCR was carried out with 60 Vbeta primers and 13 Jbeta primers. Under the authors' procedure: About 10 million shared chains were among approximately 80 million unique TCR beta chains counted in a later analysis. Some clones are missing from TCRdb's copy, which holds only in-frame ones; the method was immunoSEQ multiplex PCR. The V and J calls and the clone size are those of that table, but D and trimming were determined from the DNA. The sample yields some 150,000 clones, about two thirds seen once. Per germline, CDR1 SQVTM and CDR2 ANQGSEA. V was pared by 0 bases and J by 2 bases, with 6 bases of the junction left unmatched. There are 15 residues in the CDR3. The source of the sample is a study of cytomegalovirus exposure and HLA in healthy donors. Study background: From 170 million or so T cells, an earlier analysis saw 120 million or so unique TCR beta sequences. The study's findings and limits: In an earlier analysis, in 587 donors, most V segments appeared productive either ~90% or ~30% of the time. Exclusion applied to some V segments, including TRBV6-2 and TRBV6-3, as they were indistinguishable.

This TCR came from a woman aged 35 to 49 in good health and CMV-seronegative. The rearrangement links TRBV29-1 to TRBJ2-7, with 8 bases aligning to TRBD1. The source material was PBMCs. CDR3 residues: CSVEDHRGITYEQYF. The CDR3 DNA follows: TGCAGCGTTGAAGATCACAGGGGGATCACCTACGAGCAGTACTTC.